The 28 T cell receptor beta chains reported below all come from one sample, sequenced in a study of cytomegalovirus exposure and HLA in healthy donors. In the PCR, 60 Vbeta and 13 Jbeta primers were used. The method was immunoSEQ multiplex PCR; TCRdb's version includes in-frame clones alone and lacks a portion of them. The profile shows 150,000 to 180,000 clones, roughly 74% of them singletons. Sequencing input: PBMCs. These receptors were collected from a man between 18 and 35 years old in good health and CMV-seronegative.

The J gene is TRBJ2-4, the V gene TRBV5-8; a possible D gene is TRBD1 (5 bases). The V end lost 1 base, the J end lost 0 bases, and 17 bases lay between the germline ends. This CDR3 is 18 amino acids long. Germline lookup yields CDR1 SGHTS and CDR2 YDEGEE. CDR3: CASSLYVGAAVAKNIQYF. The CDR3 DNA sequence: TGTGCCAGCAGCTTGTATGTAGGGGCAGCTGTAGCCAAAAACATTCAGTACTTC.

The CDR3 DNA is TGTGCCAGCAGCCCCAGGGGACAGGGGAGGTTCGGATTTTTT. The encoded protein is CASSPRGQGRFGFF. The gene calls are TRBV14 and TRBJ1-4; TRBD1 agrees at 10 bases. There are 14 residues in the CDR3. V dropped 4 bases and J dropped 17; count of bases not matched to a gene: 13. CDR1 and CDR2 from the germline V gene are SGHDN and FVKESK.

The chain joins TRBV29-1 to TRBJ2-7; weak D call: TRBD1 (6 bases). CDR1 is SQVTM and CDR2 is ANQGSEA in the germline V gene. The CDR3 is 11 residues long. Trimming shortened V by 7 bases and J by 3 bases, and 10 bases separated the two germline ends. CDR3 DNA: TGCAGCGCAGGGACAAACTACGAGCAGTACTTC. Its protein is CSAGTNYEQYF.

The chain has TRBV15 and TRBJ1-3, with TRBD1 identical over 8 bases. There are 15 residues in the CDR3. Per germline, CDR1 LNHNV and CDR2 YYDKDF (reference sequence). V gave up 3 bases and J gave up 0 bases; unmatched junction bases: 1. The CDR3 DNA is TGTGCCACCAGCAGCGACAGGGGCTCTGGAAACACCATATATTTT. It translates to CATSSDRGSGNTIYF. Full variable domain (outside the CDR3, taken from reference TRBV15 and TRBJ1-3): DAMVIQNPRYQVTQFGKPVTLSCSQTLNHNVMYWYQQKSSQAPKLLFHYYDKDFNNEADTPDNFQSRRPNTSFCFLDIRSPGLGDTAMYLCATSSDRGSGNTIYFGEGSWLTVV.

CDR3 protein: CASSTGWSYNSPLHF. In DNA form, the CDR3 reads TGTGCCAGCAGTACAGGGTGGTCCTATAATTCACCCCTCCACTTT. V is TRBV5-6 and J is TRBJ1-6, with TRBD1 as a possible D gene (6 bases). The CDR3 sequence is 15 residues long. V was trimmed by 5 bases and J by 1 base, leaving 10 bases between them. Per germline, CDR1 SGHDT and CDR2 YYEEEE.

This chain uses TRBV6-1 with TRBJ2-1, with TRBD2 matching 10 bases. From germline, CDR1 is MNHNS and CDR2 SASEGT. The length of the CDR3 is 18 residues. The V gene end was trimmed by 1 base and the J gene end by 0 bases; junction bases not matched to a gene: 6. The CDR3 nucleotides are TGTGCCAGCAGTGAAGAGGGTAGCGGGGGGAGCTCCTACAATGAGCAGTTCTTC. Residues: CASSEEGSGGSSYNEQFF.

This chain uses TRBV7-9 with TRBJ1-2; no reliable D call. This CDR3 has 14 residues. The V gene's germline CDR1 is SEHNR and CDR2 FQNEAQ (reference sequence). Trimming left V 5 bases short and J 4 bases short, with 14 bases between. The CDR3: CASSQDTGGYGYTF. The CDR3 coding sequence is TGTGCCAGCAGCCAAGATACGGGAGGCTATGGCTACACCTTC.

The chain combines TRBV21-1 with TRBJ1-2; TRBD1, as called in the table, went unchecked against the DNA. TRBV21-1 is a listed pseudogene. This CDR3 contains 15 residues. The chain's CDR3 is CASSKPWDIVYGYTF. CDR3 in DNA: TGTGCCAGCAGCAAACCCTGGGACATCGTCTATGGCTACACCTTC.

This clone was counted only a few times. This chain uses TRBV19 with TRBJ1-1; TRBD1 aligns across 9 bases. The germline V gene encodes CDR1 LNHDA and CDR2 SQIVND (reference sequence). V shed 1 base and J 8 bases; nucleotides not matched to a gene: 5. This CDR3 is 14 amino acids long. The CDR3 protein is CASSIAPGQGEAFF. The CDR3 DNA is TGTGCCAGTAGTATAGCCCCGGGACAGGGCGAAGCTTTCTTT.

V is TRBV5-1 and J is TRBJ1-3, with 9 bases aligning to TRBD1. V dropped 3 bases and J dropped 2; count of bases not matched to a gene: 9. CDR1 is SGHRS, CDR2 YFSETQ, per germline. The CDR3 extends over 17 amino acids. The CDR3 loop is CASSWTGTGTAGNTIYF. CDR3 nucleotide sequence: TGCGCCAGCAGCTGGACCGGGACAGGGACGGCTGGAAACACCATATATTTT.

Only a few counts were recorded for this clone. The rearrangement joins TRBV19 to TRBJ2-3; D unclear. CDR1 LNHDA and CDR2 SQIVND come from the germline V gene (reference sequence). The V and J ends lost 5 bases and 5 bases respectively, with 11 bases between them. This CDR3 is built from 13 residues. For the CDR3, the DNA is TGTGCCAGTAGTGGGCAGGTAGAAGATACGCAGTATTTT. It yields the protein CASSGQVEDTQYF.

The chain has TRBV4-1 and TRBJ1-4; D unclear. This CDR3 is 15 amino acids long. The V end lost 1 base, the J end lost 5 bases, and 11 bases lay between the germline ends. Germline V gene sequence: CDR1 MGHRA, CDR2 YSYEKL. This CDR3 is CASSQGSLTNEKLFF. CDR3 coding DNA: TGCGCCAGCAGCCAAGGATCACTAACGAATGAAAAACTGTTTTTT.

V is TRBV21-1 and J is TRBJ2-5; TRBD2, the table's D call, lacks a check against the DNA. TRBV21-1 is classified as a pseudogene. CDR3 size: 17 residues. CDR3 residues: CASSKLGEAGGAETQYF. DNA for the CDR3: TGTGCCAGCAGCAAATTAGGTGAGGCGGGGGGCGCGGAGACCCAGTACTTC.

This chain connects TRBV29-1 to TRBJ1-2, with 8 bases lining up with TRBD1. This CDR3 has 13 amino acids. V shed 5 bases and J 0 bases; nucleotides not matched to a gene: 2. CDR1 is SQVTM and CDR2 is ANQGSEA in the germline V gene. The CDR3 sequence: CSVRTGTNYGYTF. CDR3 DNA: TGCAGCGTTAGGACAGGGACTAACTATGGCTACACCTTC.

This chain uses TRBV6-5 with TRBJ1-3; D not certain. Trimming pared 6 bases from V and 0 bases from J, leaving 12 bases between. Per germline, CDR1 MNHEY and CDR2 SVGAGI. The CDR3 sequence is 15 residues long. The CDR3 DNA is TGTGCCAGCAGCCGCTCAAAGCCCTCTGGAAACACCATATATTTT. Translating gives CASSRSKPSGNTIYF.

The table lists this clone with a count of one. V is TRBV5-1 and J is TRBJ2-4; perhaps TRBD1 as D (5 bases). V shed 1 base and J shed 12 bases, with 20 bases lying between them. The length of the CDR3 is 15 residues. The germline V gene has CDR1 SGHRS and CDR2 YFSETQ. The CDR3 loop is CASSLLIGAGYSQYF. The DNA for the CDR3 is TGCGCCAGCAGCTTGTTAATAGGGGCAGGGTACAGTCAGTACTTC.

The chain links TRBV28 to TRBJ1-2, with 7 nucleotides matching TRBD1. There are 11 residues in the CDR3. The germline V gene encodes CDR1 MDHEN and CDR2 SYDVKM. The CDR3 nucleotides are TGTGCTGCCGGGACAGAATATGGCTACACCTTC. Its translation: CAAGTEYGYTF.

The CDR3: CASSLRTYYSNQPQHF. Written as DNA, the CDR3 is TGTGCCAGCAGCTTGAGGACTTACTATAGCAATCAGCCCCAGCATTTT. The V call is TRBV5-8, the J call TRBJ1-5; no firm D call. This CDR3 region has 16 residues. V dropped 1 base and J dropped 0 bases, with 11 bases sitting between them. Germline loops: CDR1 SGHTS, CDR2 YDEGEE.

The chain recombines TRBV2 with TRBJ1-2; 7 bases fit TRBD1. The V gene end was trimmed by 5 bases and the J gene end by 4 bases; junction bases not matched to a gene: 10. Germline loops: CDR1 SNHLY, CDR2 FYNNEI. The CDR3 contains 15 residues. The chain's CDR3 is CASSQVDRTPYGYTF. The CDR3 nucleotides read TGTGCCAGCAGTCAAGTGGACAGGACTCCCTATGGCTACACCTTC.

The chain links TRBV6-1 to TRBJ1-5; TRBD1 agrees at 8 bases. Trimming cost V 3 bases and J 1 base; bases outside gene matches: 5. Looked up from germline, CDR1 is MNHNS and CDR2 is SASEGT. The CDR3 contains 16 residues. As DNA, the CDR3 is TGTGCCAGCAGTGACTACAGGGGGATGAGCAATCAGCCCCAGCATTTT. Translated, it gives CASSDYRGMSNQPQHF.

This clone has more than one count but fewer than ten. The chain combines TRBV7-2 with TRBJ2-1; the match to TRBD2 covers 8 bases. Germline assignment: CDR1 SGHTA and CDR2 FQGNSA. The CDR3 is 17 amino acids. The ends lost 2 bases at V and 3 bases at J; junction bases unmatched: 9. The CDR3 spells CASSLSGLTSGYNEQFF. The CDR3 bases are TGTGCCAGCAGCTTATCTGGGCTCACTAGCGGCTACAATGAGCAGTTCTTC.

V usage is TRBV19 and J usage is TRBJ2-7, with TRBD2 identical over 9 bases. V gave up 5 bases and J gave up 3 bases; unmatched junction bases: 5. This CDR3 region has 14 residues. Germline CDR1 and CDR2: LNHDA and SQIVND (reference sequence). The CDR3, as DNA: TGTGCCAGTAGTGATAGCGGGGGCCTCTACGAGCAGTACTTC. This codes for CASSDSGGLYEQYF.

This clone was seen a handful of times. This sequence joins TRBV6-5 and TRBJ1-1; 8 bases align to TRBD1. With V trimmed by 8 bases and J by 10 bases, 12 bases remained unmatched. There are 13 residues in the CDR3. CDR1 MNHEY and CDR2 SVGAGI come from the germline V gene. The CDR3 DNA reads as TGTGCCAGCCAGGGACAGGCCTTGTCTGGAGCTTTCTTT. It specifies CASQGQALSGAFF.

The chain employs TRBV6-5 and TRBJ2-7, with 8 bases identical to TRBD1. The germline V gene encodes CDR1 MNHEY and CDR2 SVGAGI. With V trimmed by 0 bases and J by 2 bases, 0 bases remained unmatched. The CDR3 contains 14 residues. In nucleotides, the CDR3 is TGTGCCAGCAGTTACTCACAGGGGGCCTACGAGCAGTACGTC. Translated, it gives CASSYSQGAYEQYV.

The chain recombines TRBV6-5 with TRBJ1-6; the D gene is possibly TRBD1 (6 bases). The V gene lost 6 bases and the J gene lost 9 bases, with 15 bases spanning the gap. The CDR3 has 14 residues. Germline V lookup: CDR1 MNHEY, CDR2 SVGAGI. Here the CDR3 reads CASRPTGFGSPLHF. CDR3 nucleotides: TGTGCCAGCAGACCAACAGGGTTCGGTTCACCCCTCCACTTT.

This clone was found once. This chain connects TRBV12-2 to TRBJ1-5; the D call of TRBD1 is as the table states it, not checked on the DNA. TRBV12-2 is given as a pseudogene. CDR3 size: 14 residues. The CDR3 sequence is CASRPRTGSQPQHF. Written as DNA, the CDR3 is TGTGCAAGTCGCCCAAGGACAGGGAGTCAGCCCCAGCATTTT.

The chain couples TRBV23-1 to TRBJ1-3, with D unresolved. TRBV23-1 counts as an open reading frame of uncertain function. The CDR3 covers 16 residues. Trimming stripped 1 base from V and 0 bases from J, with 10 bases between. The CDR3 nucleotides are TGCGCCAGCAGTCAATTCCTGAACTTCTCTGGAAACACCATATATTTT. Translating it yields CASSQFLNFSGNTIYF.

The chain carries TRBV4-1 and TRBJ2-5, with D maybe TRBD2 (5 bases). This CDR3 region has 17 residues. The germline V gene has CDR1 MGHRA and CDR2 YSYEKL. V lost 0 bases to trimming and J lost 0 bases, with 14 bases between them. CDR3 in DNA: TGCGCCAGCAGCCAAGAAGGAGCGGAAACGTACCAAGAGACCCAGTACTTC. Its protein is CASSQEGAETYQETQYF.